This T cell receptor (beta chain) was sequenced during a study of cytomegalovirus exposure and HLA in healthy donors. Findings and caveats of the study: Some V segments, including TRBV6-2 and TRBV6-3, were excluded as indistinguishable. Later genetic work tied a missense DCLRE1C variant to beta-chain V and J trimming. A few chains tied to CMV proved CMV antigen-specific in vitro.

The PCR used 60 Vbeta and 13 Jbeta primers. Clones were sequenced by immunoSEQ multiplex PCR, and TCRdb holds only the in-frame ones, with some missing. The table records 150,000 to 200,000 clones, 81% of them present only once. Germline V lookup: CDR1 SGHTA, CDR2 FQGNSA. The ends were cut back, 7 bases at V and 0 bases at J, with 6 bases in the middle. This CDR3 is built from 12 residues. Notes on this clone: The antigen remains undetermined.

The sequence was collected from a man between 18 and 29 years old in good health and CMV-seronegative. V and J are TRBV7-2 and TRBJ1-1; D is unresolved. Sequencing was performed on PBMCs. The CDR3 protein is CASNAMNTEAFF. CDR3 coding DNA: TGTGCCAGCAATGCTATGAACACTGAAGCTTTCTTT.